One sample yielded the 2 T cell receptor beta chains listed below, sequenced in a study of blood T cells in healthy people across ages. Together with a sample-barcoded 5' primer, a J-beta primer mix was included in a second PCR lasting about 6 to 11 cycles. TCRdb passed the 5' RACE reads through MiXCR, listing each CDR3 protein once. Found here are hundreds of thousands of distinct CDR3 sequences, 35% to 60% of them singletons; the top ten hold 15% to 20%. The specimen sequenced was blood. All receptors derive from a man at least 80 years old in good health.

The CDR3, as DNA: TGCAGTGCTGTTGGGGGACTAGCGGGATTGGCGCGGTCCTACGAGCAGTACTTC. This gives the protein CSAVGGLAGLARSYEQYF. The chain uses TRBV20-1 and TRBJ2-7; TRBD2 matches 13 bases. V shed 5 bases and J 1 base; nucleotides not matched to a gene: 14. From germline, CDR1 is DFQATT and CDR2 SNEGSKA (reference sequence). This CDR3 contains 18 residues.

A remark on this clonotype: A clone one base away is much larger, so this may be a read error. CDR3 protein: CSARGLAGGYNEQYF. The CDR3, as DNA: TGCAGTGCTAGGGGACTAGCGGGAGGCTACAATGAGCAGTACTTC. This rearrangement joins TRBV20-1 to TRBJ2-7, with 15 bases lining up with TRBD2. The CDR3 has 15 amino acids. Germline CDR1 and CDR2: DFQATT and SNEGSKA (reference sequence). J gave up 7 bases and V 3 bases, and 7 bases lay outside the gene matches.